These T cell receptor beta chains were read from a single sample in a study of a mutant IDH1 vaccine in newly diagnosed glioma. TCRdb keeps only in-frame clones here, not all; method: immunoSEQ multiplex PCR. In the table there are roughly 21,000 clones, around 85% of which are singletons. This material consisted of PBMCs, taken from a glioma patient treated with radiotherapy, temozolomide or both. The receptor set was obtained from a man aged 35 to 55 with glioma. The CDR3 runs from the conserved cysteine through the conserved F or W. The D gene is left open where the match is weak. A clone size is listed for some rows: how often the clone was seen (once, few, many), or a class if it is expanded.

TRBV5-1	once	-	TRBJ1-1	TGCGCCAGCAAGGAGGGAACGAGCACTGAAGCTTTCTTT	CASKEGTSTEAFF
TRBV28	-	-	TRBJ2-7	TGTGCCAGCAGCCCGACTCCATACGAGCAGTACTTC	CASSPTPYEQYF
TRBV7-2	-	-	TRBJ2-5	TGTGCCAGCAGCTTTACCGGGACCAAACAAGAGACCCAGTACTTC	CASSFTGTKQETQYF
TRBV29-1	-	TRBD1	TRBJ2-2	TGCAGCGTTGCCGGGACAGGGGGCCGGGGATCGGGGGAGCTGTTTTTT	CSVAGTGGRGSGELFF
TRBV7-9	few	TRBD1	TRBJ1-5	TGTGCCAGCAGCATCTGGACAGGTTATAGCAATCAGCCCCAGCATTTT	CASSIWTGYSNQPQHF
TRBV5-8	-	-	TRBJ2-5	TGTGCCAGCAGCGCGGACTTGGGACATTCAGAGACCCAGTACTTC	CASSADLGHSETQYF
TRBV7-8	medium-sized	TRBD1	TRBJ1-1	TGTGCCAGCAGCCCCGACAGGGAGAACACTGAAGCTTTCTTT	CASSPDRENTEAFF
TRBV29-1	-	TRBD1	TRBJ2-7	TGCAGCGCGGGACAGGGGCTAGAGTCCTACGAGCAGTACTTC	CSAGQGLESYEQYF
TRBV5-4	-	-	TRBJ2-2	TGTGCCACCACCCTGGGGATAATGAACACCGGGGAGCTGTTTTTT	CATTLGIMNTGELFF
TRBV10-1	-	TRBD2	TRBJ2-3	TGCGCCAGCAGTAGCGGGGGGGCCCAAGATACGCAGTATTTT	CASSSGGAQDTQYF
TRBV7-8	-	TRBD2	TRBJ2-7	TGTGCCAGCAGCTTAAACCCGACTAGCGGAAAAATCTACGAGCAGTACTTC	CASSLNPTSGKIYEQYF
TRBV18	-	-	TRBJ1-2	TGTGCCAGCTCACCACCTCAGCCTCTATACGGCTACACCTTC	CASSPPQPLYGYTF
TRBV7-2	-	TRBD1	TRBJ1-1	TGTGCCAGCAGCCGGACAGGGACTGAAGCTTTCTTT	CASSRTGTEAFF
TRBV7-2	-	TRBD2	TRBJ2-3	TGTGCCAGCAGCTCCGGACTAGCGGGGGGCACAGATACGCAGTATTTT	CASSSGLAGGTDTQYF
TRBV6-6	-	TRBD1	TRBJ2-3	TGTGCCAGCAGTACAGGGGGAGCGGGCACAGATACGCAGTATTTT	CASSTGGAGTDTQYF
TRBV6-5	-	-	TRBJ1-1	TGTGCCAGCAGTTACTCTGGGCAGACAAGCCCTGAAGCTTTCTTT	CASSYSGQTSPEAFF